The present TCR beta chain was sequenced within a study of human T cells and chemical hapten exposure. As for the study in general: Per-sample TCR yield variation was attributed mainly to small pooled library volume differences.

As for time point: patch test 3, about 24 weeks after DPC sensitization. As for treatment: therapeutic diphenylcyclopropenone sensitization with weekly scalp DPC. The study used a library that attached unique molecular identifiers to individual cDNA molecules. TCRdb redid the calling of the RACE reads with MiXCR, one entry per CDR3 protein. In the table there are approximately 30,000 distinct CDR3 sequences, 5.5% to 6.5% of which are singletons. This clonotype was seen repeatedly, ten times or more. Sequencing was performed on whole blood, taken in connection with sensitization to the hapten diphenylcyclopropenone (DPC). The receptor was derived from a man between 25 and 39 years old with alopecia areata. Some clones in this sample may be carry-over from other donors' samples.

The DNA of the CDR3 is TGTGCCAGCAGTTTTTCCGGGACAGGGAACACCATATATTTT. Translated: CASSFSGTGNTIYF. The rearrangement joins TRBV6-6 to TRBJ1-3; 9 bases fit TRBD1. Germline CDR1 is MNHNY and CDR2 is SVGAGI (reference sequence). V lost 4 bases to trimming and J lost 7 bases; unmatched junction nucleotides: 5. This CDR3 spans 14 amino acids.